These 18 T cell receptor beta chains originate from one sample sequenced in a study of blood T cell repertoires in COVID-19. Measured with immunoSEQ multiplex PCR; TCRdb has only the in-frame clones, and not every one. The sample carries 150,000 or so clones, approximately 91% recorded once. Source material: peripheral blood. These receptors were collected from a man younger than 30 with acute or convalescent COVID-19.

The V and J genes are TRBV27 and TRBJ2-1; a weak D match, TRBD2 (6 bases). V was pared by 5 bases and J by 3 bases, with 20 bases between. The CDR3 loop spans 17 amino acids. Germline V CDR1 and CDR2: MNHEY, SMNVEV (reference sequence). In DNA, the CDR3 is TGTGCCAGCAGTCCTAGGACTACAACGAATAGCTACAATGAGCAGTTCTTC. It translates to CASSPRTTTNSYNEQFF.

The chain carries TRBV18 and TRBJ2-7, with a weak D call TRBD1 (6 bases). V shed 6 bases and J shed 2 bases, with 14 bases lying between them. The CDR3 is 14 residues long. From germline, CDR1 is KGHSH and CDR2 LQKENI. In nucleotides, the CDR3 is TGTGCCAGCTCCTCGGGACAAGGGACCTACGAGCAGTACTTC. This sequence encodes CASSSGQGTYEQYF.

The sample holds one count of this clone. The gene calls are TRBV5-6 and TRBJ1-5; D possibly corresponds to TRBD1 (6 bases). The CDR3 is 16 amino acids. CDR1 is SGHDT, CDR2 YYEEEE, per germline. Trimming cost V 4 bases and J 0 bases, with 14 bases left between them. The CDR3 protein is CASSHGQTYSNQPQHF. The DNA of the CDR3 is TGTGCCAGCAGCCACGGACAGACTTATAGCAATCAGCCCCAGCATTTT.

This chain joins TRBV6-5 and TRBJ2-2; D is uncertain. CDR1 and CDR2 (germline): MNHEY, SVGAGI. CDR3 length equals 15 residues. Trimming pared 2 bases from V and 7 bases from J, leaving 14 bases between. The CDR3 here is CASSYGFEVIGELFF. In DNA, the CDR3 is TGTGCCAGCAGTTACGGCTTCGAGGTCATCGGGGAGCTGTTTTTT.

The chain uses TRBV7-8 and TRBJ1-5; D is ambiguous. Trimming removed 2 bases at V and 1 base at J, with 6 bases between. Germline V gives CDR1 SGHVS, CDR2 FQNEAQ. This CDR3 region has 14 residues. The CDR3 region is CASSLQQSNQPQHF. CDR3 DNA: TGTGCCAGCAGCTTACAACAGAGCAATCAGCCCCAGCATTTT.

The chain couples TRBV6-5 to TRBJ1-2; no clear D. CDR3 length equals 14 residues. V lost 7 bases and J 4 bases, leaving 16 bases between the germline ends. CDR1 and CDR2 (germline): MNHEY, SVGAGI. CDR3 DNA sequence: TGTGCCAGCACCCGTCCTAACTGGGCCTATGGCTACACCTTC. Translating it yields CASTRPNWAYGYTF.

The chain has TRBV6-5 and TRBJ1-2; TRBD1 agrees at 7 bases. The germline CDR1 and CDR2 sequences are MNHEY and SVGAGI. J gave up 4 bases and V 0 bases, and 2 bases lay outside the gene matches. The CDR3 spans 14 residues. The CDR3 DNA follows: TGTGCCAGCAGTTACTCAGGGGGCGGCTATGGCTACACCTTC. Translated, it gives CASSYSGGGYGYTF.

The rearrangement links TRBV7-9 to TRBJ2-5, with 7 bases aligning to TRBD1. The CDR3 is 13 amino acids. The V and J ends lost 5 bases and 5 bases, in that order; junction bases with no gene match: 5. The germline gives CDR1 SEHNR, CDR2 FQNEAQ (reference sequence). The CDR3 here is CASSLTGSETQYF. The CDR3 bases are TGTGCCAGCAGCCTGACAGGGTCGGAGACCCAGTACTTC.

The CDR3 bases are TGTGCCAGCAGCTTATACGGACAGGGGGCGGGTGAAAAACTGTTTTTT. Translating it yields CASSLYGQGAGEKLFF. V and J are TRBV7-6 and TRBJ1-4, with TRBD1 matching 11 bases. Trimming at V came to 2 bases and at J to 7 bases, leaving 6 bases not matched to a gene. Per the germline V gene, CDR1 is SGHVS and CDR2 is FNYEAQ. The CDR3 contains 16 residues.

The rearrangement links TRBV11-2 to TRBJ2-2; 7 bases match TRBD1. V lost 4 bases to trimming and J lost 7 bases; unmatched junction nucleotides: 15. Germline values: CDR1 SGHAT, CDR2 FQNNGV. This CDR3 has 17 amino acids. CDR3 bases: TGTGCCAGCAGCTACCGACAGGGAATCGCCCGAGGCGGGGAGCTGTTTTTT. Translated: CASSYRQGIARGGELFF.

Regarding this clone: This CDR3 is also generated by other DNA sequences in the sample. The V gene is TRBV5-1, the J gene TRBJ1-2, with TRBD1 matching 10 bases. This CDR3 contains 13 residues. V was pared by 4 bases and J by 5 bases, with 2 bases of the junction left unmatched. Germline-derived CDR1 and CDR2 are SGHRS and YFSETQ. Here the CDR3 reads CASSRDRGYGYTF. In DNA form, the CDR3 reads TGCGCCAGCAGCCGGGACAGGGGATATGGCTACACCTTC. Supplemented by reference TRBV5-1 and TRBJ1-2, the full variable domain reads KAGVTQTPRYLIKTRGQQVTLSCSPISGHRSVSWYQQTPGQGLQFLFEYFSETQRNKGNFPGRFSGRQFSNSRSEMNVSTLELGDSALYLCASSRDRGYGYTFGSGTRLTVV.

As DNA, the CDR3 is TGTGCCAGCAGCCAAGAACAGGGGCCCCTCGCTGGAAACACCATATATTTT. The encoded protein is CASSQEQGPLAGNTIYF. The gene calls are TRBV3-1 (or the pseudogene TRBV3-2) and TRBJ1-3, with 7 nucleotides matching TRBD1. The ends lost 0 bases at V and 2 bases at J; junction bases unmatched: 7. Germline V gene data show CDR1 as LGHDT and CDR2 as YNNKEL (reference sequence). The CDR3 runs to 17 residues.

This clone was picked up one time. CDR3 loop: CASSSLLGGSYEQYF. The CDR3 DNA sequence: TGCGCCAGCAGCTCCCTACTGGGTGGGAGCTACGAGCAGTACTTC. The J gene is TRBJ2-7, the V gene TRBV5-1, with TRBD2 as a possible D gene (5 bases). The CDR3 consists of 15 residues. CDR1 is SGHRS and CDR2 is YFSETQ in the germline V gene. The ends were cut back, 3 bases at V and 3 bases at J, with 16 bases in the middle. The full variable domain, its missing parts supplied by reference TRBV5-1 and TRBJ2-7, is KAGVTQTPRYLIKTRGQQVTLSCSPISGHRSVSWYQQTPGQGLQFLFEYFSETQRNKGNFPGRFSGRQFSNSRSEMNVSTLELGDSALYLCASSSLLGGSYEQYFGPGTRLTVT.

V usage is TRBV5-1 and J usage is TRBJ2-5; 15 bases are shared with TRBD2. The V and J ends lost 4 bases and 4 bases, in that order; junction bases with no gene match: 8. Germline lookup yields CDR1 SGHRS and CDR2 YFSETQ. This CDR3 contains 17 residues. The CDR3 reads CASSPGLAGGARETQYF. The CDR3 DNA reads TGCGCCAGCAGCCCGGGACTAGCGGGAGGCGCGAGAGAGACCCAGTACTTC.

The chain combines TRBV9 with TRBJ2-1, with a weak D call TRBD1 (6 bases). Germline loops: CDR1 SGDLS, CDR2 YYNGEE. The V end was cut by 1 base, the J end by 0 bases, with 8 bases between. The CDR3 runs to 15 residues. CDR3 nucleotides: TGTGCCAGCAGCGTACAGGACAGCTCCTACAATGAGCAGTTCTTC. Protein product: CASSVQDSSYNEQFF.

V is TRBV9 and J is TRBJ1-1; D is unresolved. The V end was cut by 0 bases, the J end by 0 bases, with 9 bases between. Per germline, CDR1 SGDLS and CDR2 YYNGEE. This CDR3 region has 15 residues. Here the CDR3 DNA reads TGTGCCAGCAGCGTAGTGCAGGCGCTGAACACTGAAGCTTTCTTT. Translation gives CASSVVQALNTEAFF.

This chain links TRBV5-4 with TRBJ2-3; possible D gene TRBD2, 6 bases. The CDR3 contains 15 residues. Germline V gives CDR1 SGHNT, CDR2 YYREEE (reference sequence). V lost 2 bases and J 2 bases, leaving 12 bases between the germline ends. The CDR3 coding sequence is TGTGCCAGCAGCTTCGGGGGACCTTACACAGATACGCAGTATTTT. As protein: CASSFGGPYTDTQYF.

The DNA for the CDR3 is TGTGCCAGCTCACCCTCGGGTATAACGACGAACACTGAAGCTTTCTTT. Translating it yields CASSPSGITTNTEAFF. This chain links TRBV18 with TRBJ1-1; D is unresolved. V was clipped by 3 bases and J by 1 base, with 15 bases between them. Germline CDR1 is KGHSH and CDR2 is LQKENI. This CDR3 is built from 16 residues. The variable domain in full, completed from reference TRBV18 and TRBJ1-1, reads NAGVMQNPRHLVRRRGQEARLRCSPMKGHSHVYWYRQLPEEGLKFMVYLQKENIIDESGMPKERFSAEFPKEGPSILRIQQVVRGDSAAYFCASSPSGITTNTEAFFGQGTRLTVV.